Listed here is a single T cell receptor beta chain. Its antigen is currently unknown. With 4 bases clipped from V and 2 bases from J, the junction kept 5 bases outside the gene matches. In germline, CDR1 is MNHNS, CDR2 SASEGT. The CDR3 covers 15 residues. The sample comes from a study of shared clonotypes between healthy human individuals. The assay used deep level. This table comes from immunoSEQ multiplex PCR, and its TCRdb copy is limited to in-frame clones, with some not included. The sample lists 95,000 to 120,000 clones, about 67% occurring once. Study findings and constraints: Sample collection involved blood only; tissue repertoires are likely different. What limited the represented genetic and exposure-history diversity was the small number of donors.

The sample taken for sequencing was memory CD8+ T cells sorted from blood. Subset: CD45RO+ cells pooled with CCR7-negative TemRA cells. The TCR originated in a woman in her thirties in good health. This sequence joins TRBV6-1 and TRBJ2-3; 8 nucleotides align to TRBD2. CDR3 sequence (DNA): TGTGCCAGCAGTGCACTAGCGGCAGACACAGATACGCAGTATTTT. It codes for CASSALAADTDTQYF.